This T cell receptor (beta chain) was documented in a study of blood T cell repertoires in COVID-19. Study background: PBMCs, B-cell-depleted T cells, or T cells were the source of the cDNA or gDNA that made up the material.

Method: immunoSEQ multiplex PCR; TCRdb's copy keeps in-frame clones and lacks some. This table has roughly 220,000 clones, 85% to 90% appearing once. This clone was recorded once. Germline CDR1 is SGHTA and CDR2 is FQGTGA. This CDR3 has 13 residues. The V gene lost 2 bases and the J gene lost 3 bases, with 8 bases spanning the gap. This clonotype was sampled from a woman aged 45-59 years with acute COVID-19. Source material: PBMCs or T cells enriched from blood (not recorded which). This rearrangement joins TRBV7-3 to TRBJ2-7; D is undetermined. CDR3 bases: TGTGCCAGCAGCTTACAGAGAGGCTACGAGCAGTACTTC. Amino acids: CASSLQRGYEQYF.